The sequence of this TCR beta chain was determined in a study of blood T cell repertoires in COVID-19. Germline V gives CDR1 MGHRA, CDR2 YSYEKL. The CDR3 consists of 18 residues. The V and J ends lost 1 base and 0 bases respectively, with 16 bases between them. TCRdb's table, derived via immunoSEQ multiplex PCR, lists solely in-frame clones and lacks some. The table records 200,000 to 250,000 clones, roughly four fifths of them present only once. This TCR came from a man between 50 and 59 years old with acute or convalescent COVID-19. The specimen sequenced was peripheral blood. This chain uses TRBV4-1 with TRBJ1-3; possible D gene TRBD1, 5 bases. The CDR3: CASSQGAPGVASGNTIYF. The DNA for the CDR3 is TGCGCCAGCAGCCAAGGGGCCCCGGGGGTTGCCTCTGGAAACACCATATATTTT.